This T cell receptor beta chain was identified in a study of T cell clusters in autoimmune cytopenias. Germline V gene sequence: CDR1 LNHNV, CDR2 YYDKDF (reference sequence). There are 16 residues in the CDR3. Each sample's input was roughly 270 ng genomic DNA, some 38,000 genome equivalents. Study conclusions and caveats: Compared with active autoimmune hepatitis patients, healthy donors showed almost three-fold more exclusive TRB clusters. Clustering suggested that physiological T cell clusters were missing in primary autoimmune cytopenia patients. TRB repertoire shifts in secondary cytopenia and chronic lymphocytic leukemia mostly reflected lymphoma, not autoimmunity.

By frequency, this clonotype registers medium-sized. The antigen is not known. TRB rearrangements were amplified by touch-down multiplex PCR with mixed TRB-A/B primers. TCRdb reworked the multiplex PCR reads into one entry per CDR3 protein, no DNA. This sample's table has 6,900 or so distinct CDR3 sequences. These same data were also listed under a study on T cell repertoires in aging, cancer and after chemotherapy.

What was sequenced was peripheral blood. This rearrangement joins TRBV15 to TRBJ2-1; with no DNA, the TCRdb D assignment of TRBD1 cannot be verified. The sequence was obtained from a human donor in good health. The CDR3 sequence: CATSREGVGGPDEQFF.